This T cell receptor beta chain came from a study of molecular identifiers for immune sequencing clone quantification. TCRdb used MiXCR to reprocess the PCR reads, holding one entry per CDR3 protein. This sample yields roughly 50,000 distinct CDR3 sequences, of which roughly 38% are seen a single time; about 3.8% belongs to the top ten. This CDR3 spans 15 amino acids. Trimming cost V 1 base and J 9 bases, with 17 bases left between them. Per the germline V gene, CDR1 is SGHAT and CDR2 is FQNNGV. The sequenced sample consisted of naive CD8+ T cells from blood, with Jurkat cell RNA spiked in. Subset of the sample: FACS-sorted CD8+CD4-CCR7+CD45RA+ naive T cells. The receptor comes from a human donor in good health. Some libraries in this study had Jurkat cell RNA spiked in. This chain uses TRBV11-2 with TRBJ2-3, with D maybe TRBD2 (7 bases). The CDR3 spells CASSLVFQGRETQYF. CDR3 sequence (DNA): TGTGCCAGCAGCTTAGTCTTCCAGGGGAGGGAAACGCAGTATTTT.